This TCR beta chain was sequenced in a study of cytomegalovirus exposure and HLA in healthy donors. Germline V gene sequence: CDR1 SGHRS, CDR2 YFSETQ. Unmatched junction bases numbered 7, after V lost 4 bases and J lost 7 bases. The CDR3 loop spans 15 amino acids. PCR was performed using 60 Vbeta and 13 Jbeta primers. Libraries were prepared by immunoSEQ multiplex PCR; TCRdb keeps only in-frame clonotypes and omits some of them. This sample has 200,000 to 250,000 clones, with 85% found just once. This chain connects TRBV5-1 to TRBJ1-5; 11 bases line up with TRBD1. Specimen: PBMCs. The clonotype comes from a human donor in good health. CDR3 protein: CASSLDRGQDQPQHF. The CDR3 DNA sequence: TGCGCCAGCAGCCTGGACAGGGGGCAGGACCAGCCCCAGCATTTT.